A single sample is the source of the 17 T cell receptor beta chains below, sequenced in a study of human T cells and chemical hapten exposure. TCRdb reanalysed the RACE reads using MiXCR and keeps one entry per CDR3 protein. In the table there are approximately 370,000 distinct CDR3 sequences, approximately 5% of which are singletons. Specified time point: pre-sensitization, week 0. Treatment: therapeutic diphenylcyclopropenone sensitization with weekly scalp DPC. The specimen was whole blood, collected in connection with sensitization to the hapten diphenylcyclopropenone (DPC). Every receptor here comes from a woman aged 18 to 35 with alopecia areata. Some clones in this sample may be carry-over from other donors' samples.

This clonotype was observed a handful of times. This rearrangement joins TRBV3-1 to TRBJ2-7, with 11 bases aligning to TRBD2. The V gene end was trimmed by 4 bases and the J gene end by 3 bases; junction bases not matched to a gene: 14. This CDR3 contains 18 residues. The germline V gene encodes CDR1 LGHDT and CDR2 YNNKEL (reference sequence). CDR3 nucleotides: TGTGCCAGCAGCCGACTAGCGGGGCCCATCGACCGAAACTACGAGCAGTACTTC. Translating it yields CASSRLAGPIDRNYEQYF.

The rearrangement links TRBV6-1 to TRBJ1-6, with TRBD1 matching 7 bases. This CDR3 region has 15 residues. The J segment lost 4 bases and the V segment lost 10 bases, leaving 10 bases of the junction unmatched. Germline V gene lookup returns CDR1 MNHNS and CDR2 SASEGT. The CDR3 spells CAIETGSGYNSPLHF. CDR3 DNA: TGTGCCATCGAGACAGGGTCGGGATATAATTCACCCCTCCACTTT.

CDR3 sequence (DNA): TGTGCCAGCAGCTCCATAGCGGGGGGGCGAGAGACCCAGTACTTC. Protein sequence: CASSSIAGGRETQYF. V gene TRBV7-2 combines with J gene TRBJ2-5, with 11 bases aligning to TRBD2. The CDR3 is made up of 15 amino acids. The V segment lost 4 bases and the J segment 4 bases; nucleotides outside the gene matches: 5. The germline gives CDR1 SGHTA, CDR2 FQGNSA.

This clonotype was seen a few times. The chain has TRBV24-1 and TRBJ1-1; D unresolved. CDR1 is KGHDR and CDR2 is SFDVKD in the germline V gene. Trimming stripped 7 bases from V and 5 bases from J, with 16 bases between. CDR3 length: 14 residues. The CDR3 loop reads CATRFMGTVTEAFF. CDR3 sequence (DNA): TGTGCCACCAGGTTTATGGGAACTGTAACTGAAGCTTTCTTT.

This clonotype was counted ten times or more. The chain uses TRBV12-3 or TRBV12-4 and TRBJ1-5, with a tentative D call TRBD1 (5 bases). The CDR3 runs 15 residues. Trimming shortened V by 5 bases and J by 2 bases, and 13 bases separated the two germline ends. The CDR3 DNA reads TGTGCCAGCAGTCCCGGGGCAGTCGGCAATCAGCCCCAGCATTTT. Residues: CASSPGAVGNQPQHF.

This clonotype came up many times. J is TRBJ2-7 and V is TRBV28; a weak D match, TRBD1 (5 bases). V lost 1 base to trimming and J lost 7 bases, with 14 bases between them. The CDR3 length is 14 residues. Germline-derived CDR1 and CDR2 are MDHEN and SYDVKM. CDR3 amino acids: CASSLSVRVVEQYF. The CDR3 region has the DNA TGTGCCAGCAGTTTATCGGTCAGGGTTGTAGAGCAGTACTTC.

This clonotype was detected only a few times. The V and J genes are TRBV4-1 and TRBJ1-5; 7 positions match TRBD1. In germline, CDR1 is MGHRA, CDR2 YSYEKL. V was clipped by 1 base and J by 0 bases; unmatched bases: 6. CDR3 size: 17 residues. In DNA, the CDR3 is TGCGCCAGCAGCCAAGCACACAGGGGAATTAGCAATCAGCCCCAGCATTTT. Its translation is CASSQAHRGISNQPQHF.

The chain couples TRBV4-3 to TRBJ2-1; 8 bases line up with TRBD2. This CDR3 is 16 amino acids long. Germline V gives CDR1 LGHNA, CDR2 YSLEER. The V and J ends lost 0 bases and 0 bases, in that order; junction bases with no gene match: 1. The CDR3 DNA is TGCGCCAGCAGCCAAGACGGGGGGGCCTCCTACAATGAGCAGTTCTTC. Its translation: CASSQDGGASYNEQFF.

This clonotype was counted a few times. The CDR3 DNA is TGTGCCAGCAGTTTAGAGGCAGGGACCTCCTACGAGCAGTACTTC. This codes for CASSLEAGTSYEQYF. The rearrangement uses TRBV28 and TRBJ2-7; D might be TRBD1 or TRBD2, each matching 5 bases. Germline assignment: CDR1 MDHEN and CDR2 SYDVKM. Trimming left V 2 bases short and J 0 bases short, with 11 bases between. This CDR3 has 15 amino acids.

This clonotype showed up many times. As DNA, the CDR3 is TGTGCCAGCAGTTTTAGGGGGGGCCTCACAGATACGCAGTATTTT. Protein sequence: CASSFRGGLTDTQYF. This chain uses TRBV12-3 or TRBV12-4 with TRBJ2-3, with D perhaps matching TRBD2 (7 bases). The CDR3 totals 15 residues. The V and J ends lost 3 bases and 2 bases respectively, with 12 bases between them.

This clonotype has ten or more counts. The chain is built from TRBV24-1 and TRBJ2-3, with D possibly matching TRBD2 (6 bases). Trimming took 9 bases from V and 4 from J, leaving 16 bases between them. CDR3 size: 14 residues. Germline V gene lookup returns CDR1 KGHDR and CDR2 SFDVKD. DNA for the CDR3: TGTGCCACCGGGAGCCGGCGGGGACCAGATACGCAGTATTTT. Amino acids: CATGSRRGPDTQYF.

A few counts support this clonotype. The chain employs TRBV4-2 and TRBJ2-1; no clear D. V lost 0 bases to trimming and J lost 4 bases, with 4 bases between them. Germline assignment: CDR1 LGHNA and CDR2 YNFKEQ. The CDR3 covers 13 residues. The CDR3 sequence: CASSQDPYNEQFF. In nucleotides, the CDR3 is TGTGCCAGCAGCCAAGACCCTTACAATGAGCAGTTCTTC.

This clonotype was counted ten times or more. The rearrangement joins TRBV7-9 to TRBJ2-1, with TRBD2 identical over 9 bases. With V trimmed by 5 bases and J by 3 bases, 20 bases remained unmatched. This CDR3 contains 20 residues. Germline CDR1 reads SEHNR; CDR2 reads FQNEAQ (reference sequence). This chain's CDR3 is CASSPSLRDRLAENYNEQFF. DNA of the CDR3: TGTGCCAGCAGCCCGAGTCTCAGGGATAGACTAGCGGAGAACTACAATGAGCAGTTCTTC.

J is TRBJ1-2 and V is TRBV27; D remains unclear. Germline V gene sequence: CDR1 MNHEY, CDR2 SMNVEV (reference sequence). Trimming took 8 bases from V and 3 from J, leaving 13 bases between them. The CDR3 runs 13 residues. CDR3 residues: CASPPSTDYGYTF. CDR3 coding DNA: TGTGCCAGCCCACCGTCGACGGACTATGGCTACACCTTC.

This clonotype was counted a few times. The CDR3 DNA is TGTGCCAGCAGCTTAAGTGGCGGGGGGGCCGCCACCGGGGAGCTGTTTTTT. As protein: CASSLSGGGAATGELFF. The V and J genes are TRBV7-9 and TRBJ2-2; 9 nucleotides agree with TRBD2. The CDR3 totals 17 residues. Trimming removed 2 bases from V and 4 bases from J; junction bases left unmatched: 8. Per the germline V gene, CDR1 is SEHNR and CDR2 is FQNEAQ (reference sequence).

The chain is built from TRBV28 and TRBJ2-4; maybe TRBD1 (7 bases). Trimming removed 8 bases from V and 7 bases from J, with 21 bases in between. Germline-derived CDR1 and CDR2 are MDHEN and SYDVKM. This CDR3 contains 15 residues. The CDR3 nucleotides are TGTGCCAGCCACGTAGGGGGCGGGGTGCGTAACATTCAGTACTTC. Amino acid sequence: CASHVGGGVRNIQYF.

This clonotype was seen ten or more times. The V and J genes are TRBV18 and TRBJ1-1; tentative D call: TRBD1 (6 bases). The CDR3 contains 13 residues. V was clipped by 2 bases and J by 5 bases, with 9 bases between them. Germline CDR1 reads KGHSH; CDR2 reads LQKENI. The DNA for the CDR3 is TGTGCCAGCTCACCAGGGGGGCGGACTGAAGCTTTCTTT. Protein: CASSPGGRTEAFF.